These T cell receptor beta chains were read from a single sample in a study of blood T cell repertoires in COVID-19. Clones were sequenced by immunoSEQ multiplex PCR, and TCRdb holds only the in-frame ones, with some missing. The table records some 150,000 clones, roughly four fifths of them present only once. The specimen sequenced was peripheral blood. The receptors originated from a human donor with acute or convalescent COVID-19. The donor label of this sample is uncertain. Both conserved end residues are part of each CDR3. Fields, in order: clone size, D gene, V gene, J gene, CDR3 protein, CDR3 DNA. The D gene is left open where the match is weak. Some rows mark clone size as missing; the rest say once, few, many or name a class of expanded clone.

clone size: NA; D gene: TRBD1; V gene: TRBV3-1/TRBV3-2; J gene: TRBJ1-3; CDR3 protein: CASSHAGGGNTIYF; CDR3 DNA: TGTGCCAGCAGCCACGCAGGGGGAGGAAACACCATATATTTT
clone size: NA; D gene: NA; V gene: TRBV2; J gene: TRBJ2-3; CDR3 protein: CASSEALRGTDTQYF; CDR3 DNA: TGTGCCAGCAGTGAAGCGCTTCGGGGGACAGATACGCAGTATTTT
clone size: NA; D gene: TRBD1; V gene: TRBV14; J gene: TRBJ1-1; CDR3 protein: CASSAQGALGAFF; CDR3 DNA: TGTGCCAGCAGCGCACAGGGGGCGTTGGGTGCTTTCTTT
clone size: NA; D gene: TRBD1; V gene: TRBV6-5; J gene: TRBJ1-1; CDR3 protein: CASIPQGLGDTEAFF; CDR3 DNA: TGTGCCAGCATTCCACAGGGGCTCGGCGACACTGAAGCTTTCTTT
clone size: NA; D gene: NA; V gene: TRBV7-3; J gene: TRBJ2-6; CDR3 protein: CASSPRAGRANVLTF; CDR3 DNA: TGTGCCAGCAGTCCAAGGGCGGGACGGGCCAACGTCCTGACTTTC
clone size: few; D gene: TRBD1; V gene: TRBV5-1; J gene: TRBJ1-6; CDR3 protein: CASSFSQGANSPLHF; CDR3 DNA: TGCGCCAGCAGCTTTAGCCAGGGGGCAAATTCACCCCTCCACTTT
clone size: NA; D gene: NA; V gene: TRBV2; J gene: TRBJ1-1; CDR3 protein: CASSRLETEAFF; CDR3 DNA: TGTGCCAGCAGCCGACTCGAGACTGAAGCTTTCTTT
clone size: few; D gene: NA; V gene: TRBV6-5; J gene: TRBJ1-1; CDR3 protein: CASSRQSNTEAFF; CDR3 DNA: TGTGCCAGCAGTCGACAGTCGAACACTGAAGCTTTCTTT
clone size: NA; D gene: NA; V gene: TRBV5-1; J gene: TRBJ1-1; CDR3 protein: CASRTDFTEAFF; CDR3 DNA: TGCGCCAGTAGGACAGACTTTACTGAAGCTTTCTTT
clone size: NA; D gene: NA; V gene: TRBV7-8; J gene: TRBJ1-1; CDR3 protein: CASSSLTGYTEAFF; CDR3 DNA: TGTGCCAGCAGCTCCCTTACAGGGTACACTGAAGCTTTCTTT
clone size: NA; D gene: NA; V gene: TRBV18; J gene: TRBJ1-1; CDR3 protein: CASSQDGQNTEAFF; CDR3 DNA: TGTGCCAGCTCGCAGGACGGACAGAACACTGAAGCTTTCTTT
clone size: NA; D gene: NA; V gene: TRBV10-3; J gene: TRBJ1-4; CDR3 protein: CAISEPASHNEKLFF; CDR3 DNA: TGTGCCATCAGTGAGCCAGCGTCACATAATGAAAAACTGTTTTTT
clone size: NA; D gene: TRBD1; V gene: TRBV5-4; J gene: TRBJ1-2; CDR3 protein: CASSSPTGGRGYTF; CDR3 DNA: TGTGCCAGCAGCTCACCTACAGGGGGCCGCGGCTACACCTTC
clone size: NA; D gene: NA; V gene: TRBV9; J gene: TRBJ2-3; CDR3 protein: CASSVEQGVTDTQYF; CDR3 DNA: TGTGCCAGCAGCGTAGAACAGGGAGTCACAGATACGCAGTATTTT
clone size: medium-sized; D gene: NA; V gene: TRBV7-9; J gene: TRBJ2-2; CDR3 protein: CASSLARPLVGELFF; CDR3 DNA: TGTGCCAGCAGCTTAGCCCGGCCTCTAGTCGGGGAGCTGTTTTTT
clone size: NA; D gene: NA; V gene: TRBV3-1/TRBV3-2; J gene: TRBJ2-2; CDR3 protein: CASSPGGRAGELFF; CDR3 DNA: TGTGCCAGCAGCCCGGGGGGCCGGGCCGGGGAGCTGTTTTTT
clone size: NA; D gene: NA; V gene: TRBV7-9; J gene: TRBJ1-5; CDR3 protein: CASSLGRNNQPQHF; CDR3 DNA: TGTGCCAGCAGCTTAGGGCGGAACAATCAGCCCCAGCATTTT
clone size: NA; D gene: TRBD2; V gene: TRBV7-3; J gene: TRBJ2-1; CDR3 protein: CASSSSGGADEQFF; CDR3 DNA: TGTGCCAGCAGCTCCAGCGGGGGGGCAGATGAGCAGTTCTTC
clone size: many; D gene: TRBD2; V gene: TRBV11-2; J gene: TRBJ2-5; CDR3 protein: CASSPGTSGAVKTQYF; CDR3 DNA: TGTGCCAGCAGCCCCGGGACTAGCGGGGCGGTGAAGACCCAGTACTTC
clone size: NA; D gene: NA; V gene: TRBV19; J gene: TRBJ1-1; CDR3 protein: CAARQQLNTEAFF; CDR3 DNA: TGTGCCGCTCGCCAACAGCTGAACACTGAAGCTTTCTTT
clone size: NA; D gene: TRBD1; V gene: TRBV27; J gene: TRBJ1-5; CDR3 protein: CASRRTGQGQPQHF; CDR3 DNA: TGTGCCAGCAGAAGGACAGGGCAGGGTCAGCCCCAGCATTTT
clone size: NA; D gene: NA; V gene: TRBV15; J gene: TRBJ2-4; CDR3 protein: CATGGAAKNIQYF; CDR3 DNA: TGTGCCACGGGGGGGGCGGCCAAAAACATTCAGTACTTC
clone size: NA; D gene: TRBD2; V gene: TRBV7-3; J gene: TRBJ2-3; CDR3 protein: CASSPSGGGTDTQYF; CDR3 DNA: TGTGCCAGCAGCCCCAGCGGGGGGGGAACAGATACGCAGTATTTT
clone size: NA; D gene: TRBD2; V gene: TRBV9; J gene: TRBJ2-2; CDR3 protein: CASSFGTSGGASVELFF; CDR3 DNA: TGTGCCAGCAGCTTTGGGACTAGCGGGGGGGCCTCAGTGGAGCTGTTTTTT
clone size: NA; D gene: NA; V gene: TRBV27; J gene: TRBJ1-4; CDR3 protein: CASSPRRGMEKLFF; CDR3 DNA: TGTGCCAGCAGCCCTAGAAGGGGAATGGAAAAACTGTTTTTT
clone size: NA; D gene: TRBD1; V gene: TRBV4-2; J gene: TRBJ2-5; CDR3 protein: CASSQLRTGRETQYF; CDR3 DNA: TGTGCCAGCAGCCAACTTAGGACAGGGCGAGAGACCCAGTACTTC
clone size: many; D gene: TRBD2; V gene: TRBV5-1; J gene: TRBJ2-7; CDR3 protein: CASSWARSGGFSYEQYF; CDR3 DNA: TGCGCCAGCAGCTGGGCCCGGAGCGGGGGATTCTCCTACGAGCAGTACTTC
clone size: NA; D gene: NA; V gene: TRBV18; J gene: TRBJ1-1; CDR3 protein: CASSPTRPRGGTEAFF; CDR3 DNA: TGTGCCAGCTCACCCACACGACCTAGAGGGGGCACTGAAGCTTTCTTT
clone size: NA; D gene: TRBD2; V gene: TRBV9; J gene: TRBJ2-5; CDR3 protein: CASSPSGAGETQYF; CDR3 DNA: TGTGCCAGCAGCCCAAGCGGGGCAGGGGAGACCCAGTACTTC
clone size: NA; D gene: TRBD1; V gene: TRBV7-6; J gene: TRBJ1-2; CDR3 protein: CASSPYPLWQGGNYGYTF; CDR3 DNA: TGTGCCAGCAGCCCTTATCCTCTCTGGCAGGGGGGTAACTATGGCTACACCTTC
clone size: NA; D gene: TRBD1; V gene: TRBV20-1; J gene: TRBJ2-3; CDR3 protein: CSASPWGQGRGEADTQYF; CDR3 DNA: TGCAGTGCTAGTCCCTGGGGACAGGGGCGCGGAGAGGCAGATACGCAGTATTTT
clone size: NA; D gene: NA; V gene: TRBV7-6; J gene: TRBJ1-4; CDR3 protein: CASSQNAATNEKLFF; CDR3 DNA: TGTGCCAGCAGTCAAAACGCAGCAACTAATGAAAAACTGTTTTTT
clone size: NA; D gene: NA; V gene: TRBV11-1; J gene: TRBJ2-1; CDR3 protein: CASTATPGNEQFF; CDR3 DNA: TGTGCCAGCACCGCGACCCCGGGCAATGAGCAGTTCTTC
clone size: NA; D gene: TRBD1; V gene: TRBV5-1; J gene: TRBJ2-5; CDR3 protein: CASSRQGVQETQYF; CDR3 DNA: TGCGCCAGCAGCCGCCAGGGGGTACAAGAGACCCAGTACTTC
clone size: NA; D gene: NA; V gene: TRBV21-1; J gene: TRBJ1-1; CDR3 protein: CASQRAGNTEAFF; CDR3 DNA: TGTGCCAGCCAGAGGGCGGGGAACACTGAAGCTTTCTTT
clone size: large; D gene: TRBD1; V gene: TRBV6-5; J gene: TRBJ1-2; CDR3 protein: CASRLGQGASYGYTF; CDR3 DNA: TGTGCCAGCAGATTAGGACAGGGGGCGAGCTATGGCTACACCTTC
clone size: NA; D gene: NA; V gene: TRBV19; J gene: TRBJ1-1; CDR3 protein: CASKADHTEAFF; CDR3 DNA: TGTGCCAGTAAAGCGGATCACACTGAAGCTTTCTTT
clone size: NA; D gene: NA; V gene: TRBV6-1; J gene: TRBJ2-1; CDR3 protein: CASSEQGQYNEQFF; CDR3 DNA: TGTGCCAGCAGTGAACAGGGCCAATACAATGAGCAGTTCTTC
clone size: once; D gene: TRBD2; V gene: TRBV5-6; J gene: TRBJ2-1; CDR3 protein: CASSLGGLAHNEQFF; CDR3 DNA: TGTGCCAGCAGCTTGGGTGGACTAGCGCACAATGAGCAGTTCTTC
clone size: NA; D gene: TRBD1; V gene: TRBV7-2; J gene: TRBJ1-2; CDR3 protein: CASSPADSTGLVGYTF; CDR3 DNA: TGTGCCAGCAGCCCAGCCGATTCGACAGGGCTTGTTGGCTACACCTTC
clone size: NA; D gene: TRBD2; V gene: TRBV6-5; J gene: TRBJ2-1; CDR3 protein: CASSPLAGGHNEQFF; CDR3 DNA: TGTGCCAGCAGTCCCCTAGCGGGGGGTCACAATGAGCAGTTCTTC
clone size: few; D gene: NA; V gene: TRBV9; J gene: TRBJ2-5; CDR3 protein: CASSVAGGGETQYF; CDR3 DNA: TGTGCCAGCAGCGTAGCGGGTGGAGGAGAGACCCAGTACTTC
clone size: NA; D gene: NA; V gene: TRBV19; J gene: TRBJ1-1; CDR3 protein: CASSIGGGNTEAFF; CDR3 DNA: TGTGCCAGTAGTATAGGAGGGGGAAACACTGAAGCTTTCTTT